This passage covers 5 T cell receptor beta chains from one sample sequenced in a study of blood T cells in healthy people across ages. The use of a sample-barcoded 5' primer and a J-beta primer mix characterized a second PCR of roughly 6 to 11 cycles. MiXCR, run by TCRdb on the 5' RACE reads, gives a single entry per CDR3 protein. The sample records just under 550,000 distinct CDR3 sequences, less than 25% being singletons. The data also belong to a second study, concerning T cells of mothers and their children.

The material sequenced was blood. The origin of the receptors is a boy between 10 and 17 years old in good health.

V usage is TRBV11-2 and J usage is TRBJ2-5; perhaps TRBD2 as D (6 bases). The CDR3 totals 14 residues. From germline, CDR1 is SGHAT and CDR2 FQNNGV. V lost 8 bases to trimming and J lost 5 bases, with 18 bases between them. The CDR3 spells CASSETGEHETQYF. In DNA form, the CDR3 reads TGTGCCAGCTCGGAGACGGGGGAGCACGAGACCCAGTACTTC.

This sequence joins TRBV7-6 and TRBJ2-1; the D gene is possibly TRBD2 (5 bases). CDR3 size: 15 residues. The germline V and J ends were trimmed by 4 bases and 5 bases, with 15 bases remaining between them. Germline loops: CDR1 SGHVS, CDR2 FNYEAQ. As DNA, the CDR3 is TGTGCCAGCAGCTCACGGACTGGGATTAACAATGAGCAGTTCTTC. It specifies CASSSRTGINNEQFF.

The sample holds a few counts of this clonotype. V is TRBV6-6 and J is TRBJ1-4; D gene uncertain. Germline CDR1 and CDR2: MNHNY and SVGAGI (reference sequence). V was trimmed by 1 base and J by 6 bases, leaving 9 bases between them. The length of the CDR3 is 14 residues. For the CDR3, the DNA is TGTGCCAGCAGTTACTTCCCTTTTTATGAAAAACTGTTTTTT. It translates to CASSYFPFYEKLFF.

V and J are TRBV20-1 and TRBJ2-4; 8 nucleotides agree with TRBD1. CDR1 and CDR2 (germline): DFQATT, SNEGSKA (reference sequence). V lost 0 bases to trimming and J lost 11 bases; unmatched junction nucleotides: 9. The CDR3 is made up of 14 amino acids. CDR3 amino acids: CSARDLFGQGLQYF. CDR3 sequence (DNA): TGCAGTGCTAGAGATCTTTTCGGACAGGGTCTTCAGTACTTC.

This clonotype was detected a few times. This rearrangement joins TRBV4-3 to TRBJ2-5; D is ambiguous. The DNA end is a closer match to TRBJ2-7, so the J assignment may be wrong. This CDR3 region has 13 residues. The germline V gene encodes CDR1 LGHNA and CDR2 YSLEER. CDR3 in amino acids: CASSQDLGREQYF. CDR3 sequence (DNA): TGCGCCAGCAGCCAAGATCTAGGTCGCGAGCAGTACTTC.